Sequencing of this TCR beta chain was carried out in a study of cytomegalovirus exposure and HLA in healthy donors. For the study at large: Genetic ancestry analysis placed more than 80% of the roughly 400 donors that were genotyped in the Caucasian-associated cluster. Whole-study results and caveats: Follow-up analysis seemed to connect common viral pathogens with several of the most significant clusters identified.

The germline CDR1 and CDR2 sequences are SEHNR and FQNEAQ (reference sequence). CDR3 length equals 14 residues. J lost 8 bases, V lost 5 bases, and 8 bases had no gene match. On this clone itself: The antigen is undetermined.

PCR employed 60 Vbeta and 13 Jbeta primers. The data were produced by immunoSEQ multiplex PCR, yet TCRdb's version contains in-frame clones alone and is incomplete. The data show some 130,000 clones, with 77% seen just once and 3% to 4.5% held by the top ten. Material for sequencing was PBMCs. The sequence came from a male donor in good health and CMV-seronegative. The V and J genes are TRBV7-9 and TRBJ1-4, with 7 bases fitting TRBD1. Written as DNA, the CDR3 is TGTGCCAGCAGCAATGACAGGGTGTGGGAAAAACTGTTTTTT. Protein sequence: CASSNDRVWEKLFF.